This T cell receptor (beta chain) came from a study of blood T cell repertoires in COVID-19. Background on the study: COVID-19 samples from acute and convalescent phases originated in the United States, Italy and Spain.

V shed 4 bases and J shed 4 bases, with 12 bases lying between them. The germline V gene encodes CDR1 SGDLS and CDR2 YYNGEE. The CDR3 runs 14 residues. The repertoire was sequenced with immunoSEQ multiplex PCR; TCRdb's copy has only in-frame clones and lacks some. This table has 210,000 or so clones, 83% appearing once. This chain uses TRBV9 with TRBJ1-5, with a weak D call TRBD1 (6 bases). Sequenced material: peripheral blood. The sequence came from a man in his forties or fifties with active or convalescent COVID-19. CDR3 sequence (DNA): TGTGCCAGCAGCCGAGGGGGGGCGAATCAGCCCCAGCATTTT. Translating it yields CASSRGGANQPQHF.